This is a list of T cell receptor beta chains from one sample in a study of shared clonotypes between healthy human individuals. The method was immunoSEQ multiplex PCR; TCRdb's version includes in-frame clones alone and lacks a portion of them. The sample lists about 960,000 clones; 76% were seen once. Sequenced sample: memory CD4+ T cells sorted from blood. Source of these receptors: a man in his late teens or twenties in good health. CDR3s include the opening cysteine and the closing phenylalanine or tryptophan. A D gene is named only where the DNA matches it firmly. Some rows mark clone size as missing; the rest say once, few, many or name a class of expanded clone.

abundance	d_gene	v_gene	j_gene	CDR3nt	CDR3aa
NA	NA	TRBV5-4	TRBJ2-5	TGTGCCAGCAGCAGGGGGGGGGTCCAAGAGACCCAGTACTTC	CASSRGGVQETQYF
once	NA	TRBV18	TRBJ2-5	TGTGCCAGCTCACCATGGGGGGTTGAGGAAGAGACCCAGTACTTC	CASSPWGVEEETQYF
few	NA	TRBV6-1	TRBJ2-7	TGTGCCAGCAGACTTAGCAATCCCTACGAGCAGTACTTC	CASRLSNPYEQYF
NA	NA	TRBV18	TRBJ2-1	TGTGCCAGCTCAAAGGTACAGGGAATGGGCTACAATGAGCAGTTCTTC	CASSKVQGMGYNEQFF
few	TRBD1	TRBV28	TRBJ1-4	TGTGCCAGCAGTCTGGGACAGAGTAATGAAAAACTGTTTTTT	CASSLGQSNEKLFF
NA	NA	TRBV2	TRBJ1-1	TGTGCCAGCAGGCCCACCCCGCGCACTGAAGCTTTCTTT	CASRPTPRTEAFF
NA	TRBD2	TRBV18	TRBJ2-5	TGTGCCAGCTCACCAAACGGCGGGGGAGAGACCCAGTACTTC	CASSPNGGGETQYF
NA	NA	TRBV7-3	TRBJ1-6	TGTGCCAGCAGCCACGACAGCTCCTATAATTCACCCCTCCACTTT	CASSHDSSYNSPLHF
NA	TRBD2	TRBV6-6	TRBJ2-2	TGTGCCAGCAGGCCTAGCGGGGCAGCGAACACCGGGGAGCTGTTTTTT	CASRPSGAANTGELFF
NA	NA	TRBV5-1	TRBJ1-1	TGCGCCAGCAGCTATACGGGGAACACTGAAGCTTTCTTT	CASSYTGNTEAFF
NA	TRBD2	TRBV5-4	TRBJ2-1	TGTGCCAGCAGTGTGGGACTAGCGGCCTACAATGAGCAGTTCTTC	CASSVGLAAYNEQFF
NA	TRBD2	TRBV6-1	TRBJ2-2	TGTGCCAGCAGCCCCGGGAGGACCGGGGAGCTGTTTTTT	CASSPGRTGELFF
NA	NA	TRBV5-1	TRBJ2-3	TGCGCCAGCAGCTTCACGAATACAGATACGCAGTATTTT	CASSFTNTDTQYF